Reported below is one T cell receptor beta chain. Its target is unknown. Time point noted: blood 2 weeks post-SBRT. Treatment noted: 15 Gy SBRT to primary tumor, nephrectomy 4 weeks later. Clear cell pathology was present in this patient's renal cell carcinoma. Using immunoSEQ multiplex PCR, the repertoire was profiled, and TCRdb retains in-frame clones only, with some absent. Of about 130,000 clones listed, around 81% were seen once; the top ten hold approximately 5%. The source of the sample is a study of radiation and T cells in renal cell carcinoma. Notes on the study in general: From baseline, blood top tumor clonotypes peaked at 2 weeks post-radiation.

Germline V gene lookup returns CDR1 MNHEY and CDR2 SVGAGI. This CDR3 is built from 13 residues. V lost 1 base and J 7 bases, leaving 8 bases between the germline ends. The sequence was obtained from a man aged 50 or older with renal cell carcinoma. The genes are TRBV6-5 and TRBJ2-1; D uncertain. The starting material was blood, obtained from a patient whose treatment included radiotherapy and nephrectomy. CDR3 DNA: TGTGCCAGCAGTTACTTCTTACAGAATGAGCAGTTCTTC. It encodes CASSYFLQNEQFF.